Below are 16 T cell receptor beta chains sequenced from a single sample in a study of CD8 T cells in ankylosing spondylitis. TCRdb ran MiXCR on the 5' RACE reads and lists one entry per CDR3 protein. The sample consists of some 130,000 distinct CDR3 sequences, approximately 7.3% of them appearing once. Sequenced material: blood, either unsorted or a sorted T cell fraction (not recorded which). The source is a female donor with ankylosing spondylitis or in good health (not recorded which).

At least ten counts were recorded for this clonotype. This chain links TRBV28 with TRBJ2-6; tentative D call: TRBD2 (5 bases). The CDR3 is 18 residues long. Trimming stripped 7 bases from V and 0 bases from J, with 19 bases between. The germline V gene encodes CDR1 MDHEN and CDR2 SYDVKM. This CDR3 is CASTTQTAGVSGANVLTF. CDR3 bases: TGTGCCAGCACCACTCAGACGGCGGGTGTCTCTGGGGCCAACGTCCTGACTTTC.

This clonotype was observed at least ten times. The rearrangement joins TRBV10-3 to TRBJ1-1; D is perhaps TRBD1 (6 bases). Germline assignment: CDR1 ENHRY and CDR2 SYGVKD. The CDR3 consists of 14 residues. V was pared by 6 bases and J by 0 bases, with 11 bases between. CDR3 nucleotide sequence: TGTGCCATCAGCCCCCGGGACATGAACACTGAAGCTTTCTTT. This translates into CAISPRDMNTEAFF.

The rearrangement joins TRBV2 to TRBJ1-2, with D perhaps matching TRBD1 (6 bases). Germline values: CDR1 SNHLY, CDR2 FYNNEI. The length of the CDR3 is 18 residues. V lost 6 bases to trimming and J lost 1 base, with 24 bases between them. The CDR3 coding sequence is TGTGCCAGCAGCCCTTCGGGGGGACACCGAGGTTTTAACTATGGCTACACCTTC. Amino acid sequence: CASSPSGGHRGFNYGYTF.

Ten or more counts support this clonotype. The chain couples TRBV6-5 to TRBJ1-5; no clear D. Germline lookup yields CDR1 MNHEY and CDR2 SVGAGI. V lost 4 bases, J lost 1 base, and 17 bases lay in between. This CDR3 has 17 residues. The CDR3 DNA sequence: TGTGCCAGCAGTTCTGGGCTGGGCCCCCTGAGCAATCAGCCCCAGCATTTT. This gives the protein CASSSGLGPLSNQPQHF.

This clonotype was seen a few times. The rearrangement links TRBV7-2 to TRBJ1-6, with 9 bases that match TRBD1. This CDR3 has 16 amino acids. Losses at the gene ends were 5 bases for V and 6 bases for J; bases not matched to a gene: 8. CDR1 SGHTA and CDR2 FQGNSA come from the germline V gene. CDR3 nucleotides: TGTGCCAGCAGCAAGGGACAGGGAAGGGGTAATTCACCCCTCCACTTT. As protein: CASSKGQGRGNSPLHF.

This chain links TRBV6-1 with TRBJ2-3; D is possibly TRBD1 or TRBD2 (6 bases each). The V gene's germline CDR1 is MNHNS and CDR2 SASEGT. CDR3 length equals 15 residues. Trimming pared 1 base from V and 9 bases from J, leaving 17 bases between. The CDR3 sequence: CASSEGFLGGITQYF. The CDR3 DNA is TGTGCCAGCAGTGAAGGGTTTTTAGGGGGGATAACGCAGTATTTT.

In this sample, this clonotype turned up a few times. V is TRBV3-1 and J is TRBJ2-4, with D uncertain. Deletions cut 6 bases from V and 0 bases from J, with 6 bases between. This CDR3 comprises 13 residues. In germline, CDR1 is LGHDT, CDR2 YNNKEL (reference sequence). The CDR3 loop is CASRGAAKNIQYF. The DNA of the CDR3 is TGTGCCAGCAGGGGTGCAGCCAAAAACATTCAGTACTTC.

This clonotype has at least ten counts. The chain uses TRBV6-2 or TRBV6-3 and TRBJ2-3; D is unclear. Per the germline V gene, CDR1 is MNHEY and CDR2 is SVGEGT. V gave up 3 bases and J gave up 4 bases, with 2 bases separating them. CDR3 length: 11 amino acids. CDR3 DNA: TGTGCCAGCAGTTATTCAGATACGCAGTATTTT. Translating gives CASSYSDTQYF.

This clonotype was counted between two and nine times. V gene TRBV6-1 combines with J gene TRBJ2-2; D ambiguous. This CDR3 is 14 amino acids long. Germline V gene sequence: CDR1 MNHNS, CDR2 SASEGT. The V and J ends lost 3 bases and 5 bases respectively, with 10 bases between them. CDR3 amino acids: CASSDRPGTGELFF. CDR3 bases: TGTGCCAGCAGTGACCGGCCAGGAACCGGGGAGCTGTTTTTT.

As concerns this clonotype: This may be a read error, as it is one base from a much larger clone. CDR3 sequence (DNA): TGCGTCAGCAGCTTGACTAGCGGGGCCACCCACGAGCAGTACTTC. Translating gives CVSSLTSGATHEQYF. This chain joins TRBV5-1 and TRBJ2-7; 11 bases line up with TRBD2. This CDR3 has 15 residues. From germline, CDR1 is SGHRS and CDR2 YFSETQ.

This clonotype has only a few counts. The J gene is TRBJ2-1, the V gene TRBV10-3; 8 nucleotides agree with TRBD2. This CDR3 is built from 13 residues. The germline V gene has CDR1 ENHRY and CDR2 SYGVKD. V was pared by 10 bases and J by 8 bases, with 10 bases of the junction left unmatched. The CDR3 DNA reads TGTGCCACCCGGACCCGGGGGGGCTATGAGCAGTTCTTC. Protein: CATRTRGGYEQFF.

V gene TRBV18 combines with J gene TRBJ2-5; D is tentatively TRBD1 or TRBD2 (5 bases each). Germline values: CDR1 KGHSH, CDR2 LQKENI. V was pared by 1 base and J by 1 base, with 10 bases between. This CDR3 has 15 residues. CDR3 DNA sequence: TGTGCCAGCTCACCACGAGGGGCGGCCCAAGAGACCCAGTACTTC. It specifies CASSPRGAAQETQYF.

This clonotype was counted many times. V and J are TRBV5-4 and TRBJ2-2; TRBD1 matches 7 bases. This CDR3 is built from 15 residues. The V gene end was trimmed by 3 bases and the J gene end by 6 bases; junction bases not matched to a gene: 8. Germline CDR1 and CDR2: SGHNT and YYREEE (reference sequence). CDR3 sequence (DNA): TGTGCCAGCAGCTCCGTAGTAGGGGGCCCCGGGGAGCTGTTTTTT. Protein sequence: CASSSVVGGPGELFF.

There are a few counts of this clonotype. The chain couples TRBV7-9 to TRBJ1-2; 7 bases match TRBD1. The J segment lost 7 bases and the V segment lost 3 bases, leaving 5 bases of the junction unmatched. Germline V gene lookup returns CDR1 SEHNR and CDR2 FQNEAQ (reference sequence). The CDR3 is made up of 13 amino acids. CDR3 sequence: CASSFDRVGGYTF. The CDR3 coding sequence is TGTGCCAGCAGCTTCGACAGGGTCGGTGGCTACACCTTC.

In its sample, this clonotype was seen many times. The gene calls are TRBV7-8 and TRBJ1-3, with D hard to call. Germline lookup yields CDR1 SGHVS and CDR2 FQNEAQ. The CDR3 is 14 amino acids. The ends were cut back, 7 bases at V and 0 bases at J, with 10 bases in the middle. CDR3 coding DNA: TGTGCCAGCACCGACGCAGGCTCTGGAAACACCATATATTTT. This gives the protein CASTDAGSGNTIYF.

This clonotype was recorded at least ten times. CDR3: CASNDGGRGELFF. The CDR3 DNA reads as TGTGCCAGCAATGACGGGGGTCGCGGGGAGCTGTTTTTT. This chain joins TRBV2 and TRBJ2-2; possible D gene TRBD2, 6 bases. Germline V gene sequence: CDR1 SNHLY, CDR2 FYNNEI. Between the trimmed V and J ends, which lost 7 bases and 7 bases, there was a span of 13 bases. CDR3 length: 13 residues. The full variable domain, completed using reference TRBV2 and TRBJ2-2, is EPEVTQTPSHQVTQMGQEVILRCVPISNHLYFYWYRQILGQKVEFLVSFYNNEISEKSEIFDDQFSVERPDGSNFTLKIRSTKLEDSAMYFCASNDGGRGELFFGEGSRLTVL.